Each of the 14 T cell receptor beta chains below was sequenced from the same sample in a study of T cells after yellow fever vaccination. One entry per CDR3 protein results from TCRdb running MiXCR on the 5' RACE reads. The sample records a few hundred thousand distinct CDR3 sequences, around 4.9% being singletons. This material consisted of CD4+ T cells sorted from PBMCs, taken on the day of the yellow fever booster vaccination. These receptor sequences come from a man aged 18-30 years who received the YFV17D yellow fever vaccine.

This clonotype occurred many times. The chain is built from TRBV4-3 and TRBJ2-3; 11 bases line up with TRBD2. Unmatched junction bases numbered 9, after V lost 3 bases and J lost 10 bases. Germline-derived CDR1 and CDR2 are LGHNA and YSLEER. The CDR3 covers 15 residues. The CDR3, as DNA: TGCGCCAGCAGCCAGGTAGCGGGGGGGCGAGAAGCGCAGTATTTT. This codes for CASSQVAGGREAQYF.

The table lists this clonotype with a few counts. This chain connects TRBV7-2 to TRBJ1-2, with 9 bases fitting TRBD1. The CDR3 sequence is 14 residues long. Trimming at V came to 6 bases and at J to 3 bases, leaving 5 bases not matched to a gene. The germline CDR1 and CDR2 sequences are SGHTA and FQGNSA. The CDR3 coding sequence is TGTGCCAGCAGACCGGACAGGGGCCACTATGGCTACACCTTC. It codes for CASRPDRGHYGYTF.

This clonotype was seen repeatedly, ten times or more. The V call is TRBV15, the J call TRBJ2-5; D may match TRBD1 or TRBD2 (5 bases each). This CDR3 is built from 14 residues. CDR1 and CDR2 from the germline V gene are LNHNV and YYDKDF (reference sequence). V lost 0 bases to trimming and J lost 5 bases, with 10 bases between them. The CDR3 spells CATSRDRGVETQYF. CDR3 sequence (DNA): TGTGCCACCAGCAGAGACAGAGGGGTCGAGACCCAGTACTTC.

The chain employs TRBV7-2 and TRBJ2-5; 7 bases align to TRBD1. The CDR3 has 14 residues. V shed 5 bases, J shed 2 bases, and the junction held 5 bases outside the gene matches. Germline V gene data show CDR1 as SGHTA and CDR2 as FQGNSA. CDR3 region: CASSRGQVQETQYF. The CDR3 nucleotides read TGTGCCAGCAGCCGAGGACAGGTTCAAGAGACCCAGTACTTC.

The chain combines TRBV27 with TRBJ2-3; TRBD2 is a possible D gene (5 bases). The CDR3 extends over 13 amino acids. CDR1 is MNHEY and CDR2 is SMNVEV in the germline V gene (reference sequence). The germline V and J ends were trimmed by 6 bases and 2 bases, with 9 bases remaining between them. DNA of the CDR3: TGTGCCAGCAGGGACTGGAACACAGATACGCAGTATTTT. It yields the protein CASRDWNTDTQYF.

V gene TRBV7-9 combines with J gene TRBJ2-5; D is unclear. V lost 3 bases and J lost 5, with 7 bases in between. CDR3 length equals 12 residues. CDR1 and CDR2 from the germline V gene are SEHNR and FQNEAQ (reference sequence). As DNA, the CDR3 is TGTGCCAGCAGCTTTGACCTGGAGACCCAGTACTTC. Protein product: CASSFDLETQYF.

The V call is TRBV5-3, the J call TRBJ2-7, with unresolved D. TRBV5-3 is an open reading frame, and its role is uncertain. V lost 8 bases and J 0 bases, leaving 15 bases between the germline ends. The CDR3 covers 14 residues. CDR3 in DNA: TGTGCCAGGAGTCCCGGGCTTCACTCCTACGAGCAGTACTTC. It yields the protein CARSPGLHSYEQYF.

There are many counts of this clonotype. The chain uses TRBV5-1 and TRBJ2-3, with 8 bases matching TRBD1. With V trimmed by 3 bases and J by 0 bases, 6 bases remained unmatched. Germline CDR1 reads SGHRS; CDR2 reads YFSETQ. The CDR3 covers 16 residues. The CDR3 protein is CASSSGQGISTDTQYF. The CDR3 DNA sequence: TGCGCCAGCAGCTCAGGACAGGGAATCAGCACAGATACGCAGTATTTT.

The rearrangement uses TRBV5-1 and TRBJ1-1; TRBD1 might be the D (5 bases). V gave up 1 base and J gave up 6 bases, with 10 bases separating them. Per the germline V gene, CDR1 is SGHRS and CDR2 is YFSETQ. The CDR3 consists of 13 residues. The chain's CDR3 is CASSLSGLAEAFF. The CDR3 DNA follows: TGCGCCAGCAGCTTGTCAGGGCTCGCTGAAGCTTTCTTT. The entire variable domain, with the rest obtained from reference TRBV5-1 and TRBJ1-1, is as follows: KAGVTQTPRYLIKTRGQQVTLSCSPISGHRSVSWYQQTPGQGLQFLFEYFSETQRNKGNFPGRFSGRQFSNSRSEMNVSTLELGDSALYLCASSLSGLAEAFFGQGTRLTVV.

This clonotype was observed at least ten times. The gene calls are TRBV29-1 and TRBJ2-7; TRBD2 aligns across 8 bases. The CDR3 extends over 14 amino acids. Germline V gene data show CDR1 as SQVTM and CDR2 as ANQGSEA. Trimming removed 2 bases from V and 5 bases from J; junction bases left unmatched: 8. The CDR3 bases are TGCAGCGTTGAACGGCGGGGGGCCCGCAACGAGCAGTACTTC. Translation: CSVERRGARNEQYF.

Ten or more counts support this clonotype. The chain combines TRBV3-1 with TRBJ1-1; the match to TRBD1 covers 8 bases. Germline V gene data show CDR1 as LGHDT and CDR2 as YNNKEL (reference sequence). This CDR3 contains 14 residues. V lost 1 base, J lost 5 bases, and 3 bases stayed unmatched. CDR3 amino acids: CASSQAGGRTEAFF. The CDR3, as DNA: TGTGCCAGCAGCCAAGCAGGGGGCAGGACTGAAGCTTTCTTT.

The table lists this clonotype with many counts. J is TRBJ2-5 and V is TRBV5-1, with 11 bases fitting TRBD2. Germline lookup yields CDR1 SGHRS and CDR2 YFSETQ. The CDR3 is 15 residues long. Losses at the gene ends were 3 bases for V and 2 bases for J; bases not matched to a gene: 3. CDR3 sequence reads: CASSYGTSGQETQYF. The CDR3, as DNA: TGCGCCAGCAGCTACGGGACTAGCGGTCAAGAGACCCAGTACTTC.

V gene TRBV19 combines with J gene TRBJ2-3; D is possibly TRBD1 (6 bases). This CDR3 has 13 amino acids. With 10 bases removed from V and 3 bases from J, the gap between germline ends came to 14 bases. Germline CDR1 LNHDA, CDR2 SQIVND (reference sequence). As DNA, the CDR3 is TGTGCCACCAGCGACAGGCCGACAGATACGCAGTATTTT. Its protein product is CATSDRPTDTQYF.

This clonotype was counted between two and nine times. J is TRBJ2-2 and V is TRBV6-2 or TRBV6-3; tentatively, D is TRBD2 (7 bases). In germline, CDR1 is MNHEY, CDR2 SVGEGT. The CDR3 has 17 amino acids. Deletions cut 5 bases from V and 0 bases from J, with 16 bases between. As DNA, the CDR3 is TGTGCCAGCAGTCGGCCCCCGGGGGGCCCGAACACCGGGGAGCTGTTTTTT. Its protein product is CASSRPPGGPNTGELFF.